This TCR beta chain was sequenced in a study of blood T cells in healthy people across ages. With each sample, at least 5.5 micrograms of total RNA were extracted. This CDR3 is 14 amino acids long. The trim removed 5 bases at V and 2 bases at J, leaving 6 bases unmatched. Germline lookup yields CDR1 LNHDA and CDR2 SQIVND (reference sequence). Sample-barcoded 5' priming and a J-beta primer mix drove a second PCR of about 6 to 12 cycles. From the 5' RACE reads, TCRdb called clonotypes with MiXCR, one entry per CDR3 protein. This sample has around 700,000 distinct CDR3 sequences, with roughly 25% found just once. These data also formed part of another study, on T cells of mothers and their children.

Sequences were obtained from blood. The clonotype was recovered from a boy aged 5-17 years in good health. This chain connects TRBV19 to TRBJ2-7, with 7 nucleotides matching TRBD1. This chain's CDR3 is CASSLGQWPYEQYF. The CDR3 DNA reads as TGTGCCAGTAGTTTGGGACAGTGGCCCTACGAGCAGTACTTC.